The entry below gives a single T cell receptor beta chain sequence along with its context. The sample is drawn from a study of blood T cells in healthy people across ages. Next came a second PCR, run for about 7 to 12 cycles, which used a sample-barcoded 5' primer along with a J-beta primer mix. TCRdb recomputed calls from the 5' RACE reads with MiXCR, one row per CDR3 protein. The sample shows 750,000 to 1,000,000 distinct CDR3 sequences, 25% to 30% of them seen only once. This CDR3 spans 15 amino acids. From germline, CDR1 is LNHNV and CDR2 YYDKDF (reference sequence). Isolation of PBMCs gave at least 7 million cells per sample. These data were likewise used in another study, on T cells of mothers and their children. That source reports: The shaping of TCR recombination output by thymic selection is similar in related and unrelated pairs. Unrelated mother-child pairs always had slightly, but never significantly, lower normalized overlap than related pairs.

The source material was blood. V gene TRBV15 combines with J gene TRBJ2-7, with a weak D call TRBD2 (5 bases). The J call is doubtful: the DNA matches TRBJ2-5 better. The clonotype comes from a woman between 40 and 50 years old in good health. The CDR3 DNA reads as TGTGCCACCAGCAGAATTAGAGGGCCAGAAGAGACCCAGTACTTC. Its translation: CATSRIRGPEETQYF.